These 23 T cell receptor beta chains were all obtained from the same sample, sequenced in a study of early T cells in non-severe SARS-CoV-2 infection. TCRdb recomputed calls from the 5' RACE reads with MiXCR, one row per CDR3 protein. The sample holds roughly 57,000 distinct CDR3 sequences, under 15% seen once. Sequenced material: whole blood. These receptors were collected from an adult who was a healthcare worker with PCR-confirmed SARS-CoV-2 infection or an uninfected control (not recorded which).

This clonotype came up a few times. The V and J genes are TRBV10-3 and TRBJ1-2; the D is unclear. V lost 4 bases and J lost 2, with 8 bases in between. CDR3 length equals 13 residues. From germline, CDR1 is ENHRY and CDR2 SYGVKD. In nucleotides, the CDR3 is TGTGCCATCAGTGCCGGTTGGAACTATGGCTACACCTTC. Protein sequence: CAISAGWNYGYTF.

A few counts support this clonotype. V usage is TRBV6-2 or TRBV6-3 and J usage is TRBJ2-1; 8 bases match TRBD2. The CDR3 runs 15 residues. Per germline, CDR1 MNHEY and CDR2 SVGEGT. With 6 bases clipped from V and 10 bases from J, the junction kept 14 bases outside the gene matches. DNA of the CDR3: TGTGCCAGCAGCACTCTAATGGCGGGGGGAGTGGAGCAGTTCTTC. Translation: CASSTLMAGGVEQFF.

In its sample, this clonotype was seen once. The V call is TRBV29-1, the J call TRBJ2-2; TRBD2 aligns across 7 bases. Per the germline V gene, CDR1 is SQVTM and CDR2 is ANQGSEA. The CDR3 length is 14 residues. V shed 2 bases, J shed 2 bases, and the junction held 2 bases outside the gene matches. In DNA form, the CDR3 reads TGCAGCGTTGAACTAGCGGATAACACCGGGGAGCTGTTTTTT. This translates into CSVELADNTGELFF.

The CDR3 reads CASSLTALGETQYF. The CDR3 DNA sequence: TGTGCCAGCAGCTTAACGGCCCTGGGGGAGACCCAGTACTTC. This chain connects TRBV7-3 to TRBJ2-5; D is ambiguous. The CDR3 loop spans 14 amino acids. The germline gives CDR1 SGHTA, CDR2 FQGTGA. V gave up 0 bases and J gave up 5 bases, with 10 bases separating them.

As regards this clonotype: Without the conserved terminal phenylalanine or tryptophan, this CDR3 likely stems from a read error. This chain joins TRBV11-2 and TRBJ2-7; D could derive from TRBD1 or TRBD2 (5 bases each). There are 15 residues in the CDR3. CDR1 is SGHAT, CDR2 FQNNGV, per germline. V lost 1 base to trimming and J lost 4 bases, with 14 bases between them. CDR3 sequence reads: CASSLGAGTVYEQYS. The CDR3 nucleotides are TGTGCCAGCAGCTTAGGAGCCGGGACGGTGTACGAGCAGTACTCC.

This rearrangement joins TRBV9 to TRBJ2-1; D unresolved. The CDR3 loop spans 15 amino acids. Germline loops: CDR1 SGDLS, CDR2 YYNGEE. The ends were cut back, 0 bases at V and 3 bases at J, with 10 bases in the middle. The CDR3 spells CASSVGQQIYNEQFF. CDR3 nucleotide sequence: TGTGCCAGCAGCGTAGGGCAGCAGATCTACAATGAGCAGTTCTTC.

The chain employs TRBV6-2 or TRBV6-3 and TRBJ1-1, with D uncertain. CDR1 and CDR2 (germline): MNHEY, SVGEGT. Trimming stripped 11 bases from V and 1 base from J, with 23 bases between. CDR3 length equals 16 residues. The CDR3 DNA reads as TGTGCCGTATTGGAGTCACGAGCATCGGGGAACACTGAAGCTTTCTTT. Amino acids: CAVLESRASGNTEAFF.

This chain connects TRBV29-1 to TRBJ2-1; D may be TRBD1 (5 bases). The germline V and J ends were trimmed by 4 bases and 9 bases, with 10 bases remaining between them. The germline gives CDR1 SQVTM, CDR2 ANQGSEA. This CDR3 is built from 11 residues. The CDR3, as DNA: TGCAGCGTTGGCCGGCAGGGTGAGCAGTTCTTC. It yields the protein CSVGRQGEQFF.

J is TRBJ2-7 and V is TRBV29-1; no clear D. This CDR3 comprises 12 residues. In germline, CDR1 is SQVTM, CDR2 ANQGSEA. V lost 7 bases and J 2 bases, leaving 12 bases between the germline ends. The CDR3 sequence: CSGRAGPYEQYF. The CDR3 DNA is TGCAGCGGTCGGGCAGGTCCCTACGAGCAGTACTTC.

This clonotype was recorded many times. The chain combines TRBV2 with TRBJ2-5; possibly TRBD2 for D (6 bases). CDR3 length: 17 amino acids. V was trimmed by 4 bases and J by 3 bases, leaving 21 bases between them. Germline V CDR1 and CDR2: SNHLY, FYNNEI. For the CDR3, the DNA is TGTGCCAGCAGTGTCATTAGCGGTCTCGCCATCGAAGAGACCCAGTACTTC. Translation: CASSVISGLAIEETQYF.

This clonotype turned up a few times. The genes are TRBV3-1 and TRBJ2-5; D is perhaps TRBD2 (6 bases). Germline values: CDR1 LGHDT, CDR2 YNNKEL (reference sequence). This CDR3 contains 14 residues. V gave up 4 bases and J gave up 1 base, with 10 bases separating them. The CDR3 region is CASSLRGIQETQYF. In DNA, the CDR3 is TGTGCCAGCAGCCTCCGGGGGATCCAAGAGACCCAGTACTTC.

As concerns this clonotype: One end of the junction fails to match germline, which may point to a read error. This chain uses TRBV27 with TRBJ2-3; 8 positions match TRBD1. Germline CDR1 MNHEY, CDR2 SMNVEV (reference sequence). This CDR3 contains 13 residues. The CDR3 DNA reads as TGTGCCAGCAGTTTAGGATTTCGGACAGGGATACATTTT. Its protein is CASSLGFRTGIHF.

The sample holds one count of this clonotype. With a much larger clone just one base away, this may be a read error. The V gene is TRBV7-2, the J gene TRBJ2-5, with 8 bases matching TRBD1. Per germline, CDR1 SGHTA and CDR2 FQGNSA. The CDR3 contains 16 residues. The CDR3: CASSFNSRGRVETRYF. The CDR3 region has the DNA TGTGCCAGCAGCTTCAACTCCAGGGGGCGTGTCGAGACCCGGTACTTC.

The chain employs TRBV4-2 and TRBJ2-7, with 10 bases aligning to TRBD2. Germline CDR1 and CDR2: LGHNA and YNFKEQ. CDR3 length: 16 residues. After removal of 0 bases from V and 3 bases from J, the junction contained 5 bases not matched to a gene. CDR3: CASSQEAASGSYEQYF. Written as DNA, the CDR3 is TGTGCCAGCAGCCAAGAGGCAGCTAGCGGGAGCTACGAGCAGTACTTC.

This rearrangement joins TRBV9 to TRBJ2-7; TRBD1 agrees at 7 bases. V gave up 4 bases and J gave up 3 bases; unmatched junction bases: 10. The germline CDR1 and CDR2 sequences are SGDLS and YYNGEE. The CDR3 extends over 15 amino acids. This chain's CDR3 is CASSFRGTVDYEQYF. CDR3 nucleotides: TGTGCCAGCAGCTTCAGGGGGACCGTGGACTACGAGCAGTACTTC.

This clonotype was seen at least ten times. The J gene is TRBJ2-7, the V gene TRBV6-5; D perhaps matches TRBD2 (6 bases). Germline CDR1 MNHEY, CDR2 SVGAGI. The V end lost 8 bases, the J end lost 4 bases, and 18 bases lay between the germline ends. The CDR3 totals 14 residues. DNA of the CDR3: TGTGCCAGCGGCCTCCCGGGGGTCCCTTACGAGCAGTACTTC. This sequence encodes CASGLPGVPYEQYF.

This clonotype has only a few counts. The J gene is TRBJ2-7, the V gene TRBV7-2, with 7 bases identical to TRBD1. After removal of 4 bases from V and 2 bases from J, the junction contained 8 bases not matched to a gene. The germline V gene encodes CDR1 SGHTA and CDR2 FQGNSA. The CDR3 is 15 residues long. This chain's CDR3 is CASSYHDRAAYEQYF. CDR3 nucleotide sequence: TGTGCCAGCAGCTACCACGACAGGGCAGCCTACGAGCAGTACTTC.

This clonotype was detected a few times. The chain combines TRBV18 with TRBJ2-1, with D possibly TRBD1 on 5 matching bases. The CDR3 covers 14 residues. The V end lost 3 bases, the J end lost 7 bases, and 13 bases lay between the germline ends. Germline CDR1 reads KGHSH; CDR2 reads LQKENI. DNA for the CDR3: TGTGCCAGCTCACCCGGCAGGGCGGCGAATGAGCAGTTCTTC. As protein: CASSPGRAANEQFF.

This clonotype is deemed medium-sized. The J gene is TRBJ2-3, the V gene TRBV11-2; D possibly uses TRBD1 or TRBD2 (6 bases each). In germline, CDR1 is SGHAT, CDR2 FQNNGV. Trimming cost V 3 bases and J 4 bases, with 14 bases left between them. The CDR3 runs 15 residues. The CDR3 sequence is CASSLGGGGSDTQYF. The CDR3 nucleotides read TGTGCCAGCAGCTTGGGCGGAGGGGGGTCAGATACGCAGTATTTT.

This clonotype was seen a handful of times. J is TRBJ1-1 and V is TRBV19; weak D call: TRBD1 (5 bases). The germline CDR1 and CDR2 sequences are LNHDA and SQIVND (reference sequence). V was shortened by 3 bases and J by 5 bases, with 19 bases between the two germline ends. This CDR3 region has 16 residues. The CDR3 DNA reads TGTGCCAGTAGTATGTGGGGGGATCCAAGCACTACTGAAGCTTTCTTT. Its translation is CASSMWGDPSTTEAFF.

This clonotype was recorded at least ten times. The J gene is TRBJ1-1, the V gene TRBV19, with D unresolved. Germline lookup yields CDR1 LNHDA and CDR2 SQIVND (reference sequence). V lost 2 bases and J 3 bases, leaving 16 bases between the germline ends. This CDR3 is 16 amino acids long. The CDR3 spells CASSIRTSSLDTEAFF. CDR3 sequence (DNA): TGTGCCAGTAGTATACGGACCTCCTCCCTTGACACTGAAGCTTTCTTT.

CDR3 sequence reads: CASSVAAENTIYF. The CDR3 nucleotides read TGTGCCAGCAGCGTAGCGGCTGAAAACACCATATATTTT. The chain combines TRBV9 with TRBJ1-3; unclear D gene. V was cut by 0 bases and J by 6 bases, with 7 bases left in between. Per germline, CDR1 SGDLS and CDR2 YYNGEE. The CDR3 has 13 residues.

The chain combines TRBV7-2 with TRBJ2-7; 8 bases agree with TRBD2. This CDR3 region has 15 residues. Germline-derived CDR1 and CDR2 are SGHTA and FQGNSA. V trimming: 2 bases; J trimming: 5 bases; junction bases outside the gene matches: 8. The CDR3 reads CASSLLGLAGHEQYF. CDR3 coding DNA: TGTGCCAGCAGCTTACTGGGGTTAGCGGGGCACGAGCAGTACTTC.